The clone carrying this T cell receptor beta chain is categorized as medium-sized (0.01 to 0.1%). This record comes from a study of blood T cell repertoires in COVID-19. On the study more broadly: Specimens from acute and convalescent COVID-19 originated in the United States, Italy and Spain. From T cells, B-cell-depleted T cells, or PBMCs came the material, which was cDNA or gDNA.

In the study's own analysis: Amplification of reference gene primers was used by the study to estimate nucleated cell counts. The method was immunoSEQ multiplex PCR; TCRdb's version includes in-frame clones alone and lacks a portion of them. That table furnishes V, J and clone size, whereas the DNA furnished D and trimming. This sample has roughly 210,000 clones, with around 89% found just once. The CDR3 contains 12 residues. The J segment lost 9 bases and the V segment lost 6 bases, leaving 8 bases of the junction unmatched. Germline values: CDR1 SNHLY, CDR2 FYNNEI. The chain has TRBV2 and TRBJ2-7; 7 bases are shared with TRBD1. This TCR was sampled from a man aged 65 to 79 with acute or convalescent COVID-19. Sample: peripheral blood. CDR3 sequence (DNA): TGTGCCAGCAGGCCGGGACAGCCGAGGCAGTACTTC. It yields the protein CASRPGQPRQYF.